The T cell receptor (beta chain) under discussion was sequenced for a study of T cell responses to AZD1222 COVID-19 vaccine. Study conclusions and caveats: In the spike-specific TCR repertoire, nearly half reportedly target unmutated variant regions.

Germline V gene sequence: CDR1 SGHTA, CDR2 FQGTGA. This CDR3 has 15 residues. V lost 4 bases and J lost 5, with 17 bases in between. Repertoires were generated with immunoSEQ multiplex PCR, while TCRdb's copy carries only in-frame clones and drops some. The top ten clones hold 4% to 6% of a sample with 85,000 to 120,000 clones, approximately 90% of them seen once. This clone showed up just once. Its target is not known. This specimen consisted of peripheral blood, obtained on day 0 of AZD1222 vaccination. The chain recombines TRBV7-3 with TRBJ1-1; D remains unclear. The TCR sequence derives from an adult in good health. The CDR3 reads CASSSKGKAGTEAFF. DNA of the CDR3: TGTGCCAGCAGCTCAAAAGGTAAAGCGGGGACTGAAGCTTTCTTT.